The 30 T cell receptor beta chains in this list originate from one sample, sequenced in a study of cytomegalovirus exposure and HLA in healthy donors. Both 60 Vbeta primers and 13 Jbeta primers went into the PCR. Assay: immunoSEQ multiplex PCR; the TCRdb copy retains only in-frame clones and omits some. Here the sample spans 72,000 or so clones, approximately 80% being singletons. Sequencing used PBMCs. The source of these receptors is a man in his late teens or twenties in good health and CMV-seropositive.

The rearrangement uses TRBV5-1 and TRBJ2-3; tentative D call: TRBD1 (6 bases). The V end lost 2 bases, the J end lost 5 bases, and 12 bases lay between the germline ends. CDR1 and CDR2 from the germline V gene are SGHRS and YFSETQ. The CDR3 has 14 amino acids. For the CDR3, the DNA is TGCGCCAGCAGCTTATTTCAGGGGAAAGATACGCAGTATTTT. It yields the protein CASSLFQGKDTQYF.

This clone has only a few counts. The chain is built from TRBV2 and TRBJ2-5; TRBD2 agrees at 7 bases. This CDR3 is 14 amino acids long. Per germline, CDR1 SNHLY and CDR2 FYNNEI. The trim removed 8 bases at V and 5 bases at J, leaving 11 bases unmatched. The CDR3 loop reads CASQTAGMGETQYF. The CDR3 coding sequence is TGTGCCAGCCAAACAGCGGGGATGGGTGAGACCCAGTACTTC.

In this sample, this clone turned up once. This rearrangement joins TRBV30 to TRBJ1-1; 9 bases line up with TRBD1. This CDR3 region has 15 residues. The V and J ends lost 3 bases and 4 bases, in that order; junction bases with no gene match: 9. Germline-derived CDR1 and CDR2 are GTSNPN and SVGIG (reference sequence). The CDR3 region has the DNA TGTGCCTGGAGGGGTATCGACAGGGGGTCCACTGAAGCTTTCTTT. Translating it yields CAWRGIDRGSTEAFF.

The chain carries TRBV7-2 and TRBJ1-6; D ambiguous. CDR1 is SGHTA, CDR2 FQGNSA, per germline. V dropped 1 base and J dropped 9 bases, with 10 bases sitting between them. The CDR3 length is 14 residues. The CDR3 region has the DNA TGTGCCAGCAGCTTAGGACAAGGTGGTTCACCCCTCCACTTT. Translation: CASSLGQGGSPLHF.

This clone has a single count. J is TRBJ1-4 and V is TRBV7-9; D not certain. Germline V lookup: CDR1 SEHNR, CDR2 FQNEAQ (reference sequence). Between the trimmed V and J ends, which lost 5 bases and 7 bases, there was a span of 14 bases. CDR3 length equals 14 residues. The CDR3 spells CASSPRSGGEKLFF. DNA for the CDR3: TGTGCCAGCAGCCCTAGATCGGGAGGTGAAAAACTGTTTTTT.

This clone was seen more than once but under ten times. The chain is built from TRBV27 and TRBJ2-3, with TRBD2 as a possible D gene (5 bases). The germline V gene encodes CDR1 MNHEY and CDR2 SMNVEV (reference sequence). Trimming cost V 3 bases and J 10 bases, with 11 bases left between them. The CDR3 contains 12 residues. CDR3 region: CASSFSSRPQYF. CDR3 sequence (DNA): TGTGCCAGCAGTTTTTCTAGCCGTCCGCAGTATTTT.

About this clone: The same CDR3 arises from other DNA sequences in this sample as well. This chain connects TRBV28 to TRBJ1-5, with D uncertain. The germline V gene has CDR1 MDHEN and CDR2 SYDVKM. Trimming cost V 6 bases and J 1 base, with 7 bases left between them. The CDR3 totals 13 residues. CDR3 sequence: CASRGGSNQPQHF. The CDR3 DNA is TGTGCCAGCAGAGGAGGGAGCAATCAGCCCCAGCATTTT.

The sample holds one count of this clone. The chain uses TRBV30 and TRBJ1-5; no reliable D call. CDR1 is GTSNPN, CDR2 SVGIG, per germline (reference sequence). Trimming left V 2 bases short and J 5 bases short, with 10 bases between. This CDR3 is built from 13 residues. The CDR3 bases are TGTGCCTGGAGTACCCGGGGTGATCAGCCCCAGCATTTT. Protein: CAWSTRGDQPQHF.

This clone was seen a few times. The chain has TRBV2 and TRBJ2-5; 9 bases fit TRBD2. Looked up from germline, CDR1 is SNHLY and CDR2 is FYNNEI. The J segment lost 1 base and the V segment lost 4 bases, leaving 4 bases of the junction unmatched. The CDR3 contains 15 residues. The CDR3: CASSGIAGAQETQYF. CDR3 nucleotide sequence: TGTGCCAGCAGTGGAATAGCGGGGGCCCAAGAGACCCAGTACTTC.

In DNA, the CDR3 is TGTGCCAGCAGCCGTCAGGGCCAGCCCCAGCATTTT. Translated, it gives CASSRQGQPQHF. The rearrangement joins TRBV7-2 to TRBJ1-5, with a weak D call TRBD1 (5 bases). The CDR3 loop spans 12 amino acids. V was shortened by 5 bases and J by 7 bases, with 9 bases between the two germline ends. CDR1 and CDR2 from the germline V gene are SGHTA and FQGNSA.

Worth noting for this clone: This is likely a read error, given that the CDR3 carries no conserved phenylalanine or tryptophan at its end. V is TRBV29-1 and J is TRBJ2-7; 7 bases map to TRBD2. Trimming removed 5 bases from V and 5 bases from J; junction bases left unmatched: 9. There are 13 residues in the CDR3. Germline CDR1 is SQVTM and CDR2 is ANQGSEA. The CDR3 DNA sequence: TGCAGCGTTCAGGCGGGAGTCCGTGACGAGCAGTACCTC. This sequence encodes CSVQAGVRDEQYL.

This clone came up a few times. The chain employs TRBV4-2 and TRBJ2-3, with 8 bases fitting TRBD2. J gave up 2 bases and V 4 bases, and 5 bases lay outside the gene matches. The CDR3 loop spans 15 amino acids. Germline V lookup: CDR1 LGHNA, CDR2 YNFKEQ. The chain's CDR3 is CASSPRGEVTDTQYF. CDR3 coding DNA: TGTGCCAGCAGCCCGCGGGGGGAGGTCACAGATACGCAGTATTTT.

The V and J genes are TRBV7-9 and TRBJ2-7; D is perhaps TRBD1 (5 bases). The germline CDR1 and CDR2 sequences are SEHNR and FQNEAQ (reference sequence). V lost 4 bases and J 0 bases, leaving 10 bases between the germline ends. CDR3 size: 14 residues. Written as DNA, the CDR3 is TGTGCCAGCAGCTCCAGGGCCAACTCCTACGAGCAGTACTTC. Protein product: CASSSRANSYEQYF.

J is TRBJ1-1 and V is TRBV6-1; D is possibly TRBD1 (6 bases). Looked up from germline, CDR1 is MNHNS and CDR2 is SASEGT. The ends were cut back, 6 bases at V and 0 bases at J, with 8 bases in the middle. The CDR3 loop spans 13 amino acids. The CDR3 nucleotides are TGTGCCAGCAGGGACAGATTGAACACTGAAGCTTTCTTT. It is translated as CASRDRLNTEAFF.

A single count supports this clone. This rearrangement joins TRBV30 to TRBJ2-7; 7 bases are shared with TRBD2. The CDR3 runs to 14 residues. The V segment lost 0 bases and the J segment 7 bases; nucleotides outside the gene matches: 9. Germline loops: CDR1 GTSNPN, CDR2 SVGIG (reference sequence). For the CDR3, the DNA is TGTGCCTGGAGTGTGCTAGCGGAACTTCGGGAGCAGTACTTC. This sequence encodes CAWSVLAELREQYF.

This rearrangement joins TRBV29-1 to TRBJ2-5; D gene unclear. The CDR3 has 12 amino acids. CDR1 and CDR2 from the germline V gene are SQVTM and ANQGSEA. Trimming removed 3 bases at V and 5 bases at J, with 10 bases between. Here the CDR3 reads CSVDEVEETQYF. The CDR3 DNA reads TGCAGCGTTGATGAGGTTGAGGAGACCCAGTACTTC.

This chain links TRBV5-1 with TRBJ2-2; weak D call: TRBD2 (5 bases). Germline values: CDR1 SGHRS, CDR2 YFSETQ. V was shortened by 5 bases and J by 4 bases, with 9 bases between the two germline ends. This CDR3 is built from 13 residues. CDR3 residues: CASSEGSTGELFF. The CDR3 DNA follows: TGCGCCAGCAGTGAAGGGAGCACCGGGGAGCTGTTTTTT.

This clone was seen more than once but under ten times. V and J are TRBV7-3 and TRBJ2-7, with 7 bases matching TRBD2. The ends lost 0 bases at V and 3 bases at J; junction bases unmatched: 2. Germline V gene lookup returns CDR1 SGHTA and CDR2 FQGTGA. This CDR3 has 14 residues. CDR3 protein: CASSLTGGNYEQYF. CDR3 bases: TGTGCCAGCAGCTTAACGGGGGGGAACTACGAGCAGTACTTC. Full variable domain (rest looked up from reference TRBV7-3 and TRBJ2-7): GAGVSQTPSNKVTEKGKYVELRCDPISGHTALYWYRQSLGQGPEFLIYFQGTGAADDSGLPNDRFFAVRPEGSVSTLKIQRTERGDSAVYLCASSLTGGNYEQYFGPGTRLTVT.

The chain joins TRBV4-2 to TRBJ1-5; possible D gene TRBD1, 6 bases. This CDR3 contains 16 residues. Trimming took 1 base from V and 11 from J, leaving 21 bases between them. The germline V gene encodes CDR1 LGHNA and CDR2 YNFKEQ. The CDR3 sequence is CASSQGGPGGTGSQHF. The CDR3 DNA follows: TGTGCCAGCAGCCAAGGGGGGCCGGGCGGTACGGGGTCCCAGCATTTT.

This clone was recorded a few times. The chain uses TRBV7-9 and TRBJ1-6; D not certain. Trimming left V 3 bases short and J 7 bases short, with 13 bases between. The CDR3 covers 15 residues. Per germline, CDR1 SEHNR and CDR2 FQNEAQ (reference sequence). CDR3 sequence (DNA): TGTGCCAGCAGCTTGGGCAGCTCCCAGAATTCACCCCTCCACTTT. It encodes CASSLGSSQNSPLHF.

This chain joins TRBV19 and TRBJ1-2; D unclear. The CDR3 extends over 12 amino acids. Germline V gene data show CDR1 as LNHDA and CDR2 as SQIVND (reference sequence). V was cut by 4 bases and J by 2 bases, with 5 bases left in between. The CDR3 DNA is TGTGCCAGTAGTAGAGGGAACTATGGCTACACCTTC. It encodes CASSRGNYGYTF. Combining the CDR3 with reference TRBV19 and TRBJ1-2 gives the whole variable domain DGGITQSPKYLFRKEGQNVTLSCEQNLNHDAMYWYRQDPGQGLRLIYYSQIVNDFQKGDIAEGYSVSREKKESFPLTVTSAQKNPTAFYLCASSRGNYGYTFGSGTRLTVV.

V and J are TRBV30 and TRBJ1-1; D remains unclear. The V and J ends lost 4 bases and 5 bases respectively, with 8 bases between them. This CDR3 is built from 11 residues. CDR1 is GTSNPN and CDR2 is SVGIG in the germline V gene (reference sequence). CDR3 nucleotide sequence: TGTGCCTGGATTCAGATTACTGAAGCTTTCTTT. This gives the protein CAWIQITEAFF. Full variable domain (remainder filled in from reference TRBV30 and TRBJ1-1): SQTIHQWPATLVQPVGSPLSLECTVEGTSNPNLYWYRQAAGRGLQLLFYSVGIGQISSEVPQNLSASRPQDRQFILSSKKLLLSDSGFYLCAWIQITEAFFGQGTRLTVV.

The chain links TRBV29-1 to TRBJ2-7, with 9 bases identical to TRBD2. The CDR3 contains 13 residues. Germline assignment: CDR1 SQVTM and CDR2 ANQGSEA. Trimming at V came to 4 bases and at J to 7 bases, leaving 8 bases not matched to a gene. The CDR3 region has the DNA TGCAGCGTTGCTTCTAGCGGGGCCGGGGAGCAGTACTTC. It yields the protein CSVASSGAGEQYF.

The gene calls are TRBV11-2 and TRBJ2-5; 8 bases match TRBD2. The CDR3 extends over 14 amino acids. Germline assignment: CDR1 SGHAT and CDR2 FQNNGV. The trim removed 5 bases at V and 5 bases at J, leaving 7 bases unmatched. In DNA, the CDR3 is TGTGCCAGCAGCCCGGGACTAGTCCCGGAGACCCAGTACTTC. It yields the protein CASSPGLVPETQYF.

CDR3 in DNA: TGCGCCAGCAGCCCCGCTGGAGGTCGGAGGGGCGAGCAGTTCTTC. This gives the protein CASSPAGGRRGEQFF. This chain connects TRBV5-1 to TRBJ2-1; TRBD2 might be the D (6 bases). The germline V gene has CDR1 SGHRS and CDR2 YFSETQ. This CDR3 region has 15 residues. V was trimmed by 4 bases and J by 10 bases, leaving 21 bases between them.

V usage is TRBV7-8 and J usage is TRBJ2-1; 9 nucleotides align to TRBD2. CDR1 and CDR2 (germline): SGHVS, FQNEAQ. The CDR3 is 17 residues long. V lost 1 base and J lost 5; bases outside the gene matches: 9. The chain's CDR3 is CASSLVVGLAGDNEQFF. The CDR3 region has the DNA TGTGCCAGCAGCTTAGTGGTCGGGTTAGCGGGGGACAATGAGCAGTTCTTC.

This chain connects TRBV2 to TRBJ1-3; D remains ambiguous. The CDR3 runs to 13 residues. CDR1 and CDR2 (germline): SNHLY, FYNNEI. The V end lost 2 bases, the J end lost 0 bases, and 2 bases lay between the germline ends. The CDR3 nucleotides are TGTGCCAGCAGTGAATACTCTGGAAACACCATATATTTT. Residues: CASSEYSGNTIYF.

This clone appeared a few times. CDR3 region: CASSLVTGETQYF. In DNA, the CDR3 is TGTGCCAGCAGCTTGGTGACAGGAGAGACCCAGTACTTC. The chain links TRBV5-8 to TRBJ2-5, with D possibly matching TRBD1 (6 bases). The CDR3 has 13 residues. Germline CDR1 and CDR2: SGHTS and YDEGEE. V was pared by 0 bases and J by 4 bases, with 7 bases between.

This rearrangement joins TRBV29-1 to TRBJ2-1; TRBD1 is a possible D gene (7 bases). Germline loops: CDR1 SQVTM, CDR2 ANQGSEA. V lost 3 bases to trimming and J lost 9 bases, with 24 bases between them. The CDR3 is 16 residues long. CDR3 sequence (DNA): TGCAGCGTTGAGGGAATTGCGACAGGGCCCGGGAGTGAGCAGTTCTTC. Protein: CSVEGIATGPGSEQFF.

The rearrangement uses TRBV20-1 and TRBJ1-2; D ambiguous. Germline CDR1 DFQATT, CDR2 SNEGSKA (reference sequence). V was shortened by 0 bases and J by 8 bases, with 7 bases between the two germline ends. The CDR3 is made up of 11 amino acids. This chain's CDR3 is CSARDDTGYTF. For the CDR3, the DNA is TGCAGTGCTAGAGATGACACCGGCTACACCTTC.